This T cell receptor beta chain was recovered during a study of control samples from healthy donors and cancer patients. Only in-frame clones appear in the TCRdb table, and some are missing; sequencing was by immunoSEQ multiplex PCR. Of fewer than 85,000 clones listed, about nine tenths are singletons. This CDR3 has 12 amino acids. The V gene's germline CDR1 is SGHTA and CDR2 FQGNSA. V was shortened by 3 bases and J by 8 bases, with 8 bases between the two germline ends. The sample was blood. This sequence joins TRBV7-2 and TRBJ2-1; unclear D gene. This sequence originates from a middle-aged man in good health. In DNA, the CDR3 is TGTGCCAGCAGCTTTACGAGGCATGAGCAGTTCTTC. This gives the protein CASSFTRHEQFF.